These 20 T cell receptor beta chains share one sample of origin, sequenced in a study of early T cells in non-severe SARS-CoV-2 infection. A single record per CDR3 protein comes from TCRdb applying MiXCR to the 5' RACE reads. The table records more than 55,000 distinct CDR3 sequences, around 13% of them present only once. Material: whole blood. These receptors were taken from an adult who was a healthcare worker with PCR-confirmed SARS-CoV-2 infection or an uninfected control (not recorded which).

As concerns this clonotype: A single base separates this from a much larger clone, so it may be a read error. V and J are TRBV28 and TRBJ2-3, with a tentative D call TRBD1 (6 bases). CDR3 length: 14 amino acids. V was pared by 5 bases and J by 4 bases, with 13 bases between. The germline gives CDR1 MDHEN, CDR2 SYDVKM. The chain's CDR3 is CASSPQDSSDTQYF. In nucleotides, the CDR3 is TGTGCCAGCAGTCCCCAGGACAGCTCAGATACGCAGTATTTT.

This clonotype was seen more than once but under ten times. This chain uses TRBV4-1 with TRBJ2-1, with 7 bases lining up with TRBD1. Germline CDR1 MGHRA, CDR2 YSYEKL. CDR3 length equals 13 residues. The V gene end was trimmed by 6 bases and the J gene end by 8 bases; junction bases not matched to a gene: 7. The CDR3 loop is CASRLTGEHEQFF. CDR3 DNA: TGCGCCAGCAGACTCACAGGGGAGCATGAGCAGTTCTTC.

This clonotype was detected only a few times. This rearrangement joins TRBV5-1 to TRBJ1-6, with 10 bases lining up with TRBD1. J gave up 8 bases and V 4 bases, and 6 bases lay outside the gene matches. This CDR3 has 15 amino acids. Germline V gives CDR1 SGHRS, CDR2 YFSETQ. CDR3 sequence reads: CASSPYGQGDSPLHF. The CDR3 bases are TGCGCCAGCAGCCCGTACGGACAGGGGGATTCACCCCTCCACTTT.

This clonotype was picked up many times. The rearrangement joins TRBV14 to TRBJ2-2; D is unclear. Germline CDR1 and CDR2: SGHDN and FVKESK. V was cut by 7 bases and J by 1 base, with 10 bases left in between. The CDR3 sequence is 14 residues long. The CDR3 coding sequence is TGTGCCAGCACAGGCTCCCAGAACACCGGGGAGCTGTTTTTT. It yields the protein CASTGSQNTGELFF.

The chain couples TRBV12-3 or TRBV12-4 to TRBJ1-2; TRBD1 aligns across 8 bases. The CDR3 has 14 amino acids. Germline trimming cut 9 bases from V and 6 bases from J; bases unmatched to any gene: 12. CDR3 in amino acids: CASQQDRVANGYTF. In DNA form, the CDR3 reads TGTGCCAGTCAACAGGACAGGGTAGCGAATGGCTACACCTTC.

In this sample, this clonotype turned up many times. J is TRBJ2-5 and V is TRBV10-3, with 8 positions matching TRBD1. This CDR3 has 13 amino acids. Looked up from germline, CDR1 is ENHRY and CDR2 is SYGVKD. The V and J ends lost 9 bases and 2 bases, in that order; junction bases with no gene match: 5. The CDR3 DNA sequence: TGTGCCATACAGGGGGGAAGTCAAGAGACCCAGTACTTC. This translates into CAIQGGSQETQYF.

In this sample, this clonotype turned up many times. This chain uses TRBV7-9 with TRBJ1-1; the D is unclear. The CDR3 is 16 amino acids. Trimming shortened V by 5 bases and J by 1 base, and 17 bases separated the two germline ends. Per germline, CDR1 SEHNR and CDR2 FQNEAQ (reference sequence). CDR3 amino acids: CASSHSTFDPNTEAFF. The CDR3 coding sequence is TGTGCCAGCAGCCACAGCACCTTCGACCCGAACACTGAAGCTTTCTTT.

The CDR3 loop is CASSYSRGAGSGANVLTF. The CDR3 DNA is TGTGCCAGCAGTTACTCTAGAGGGGCCGGCTCTGGGGCCAACGTCCTGACTTTC. The chain couples TRBV6-2 or TRBV6-3 to TRBJ2-6, with D perhaps assigned TRBD1 or TRBD2 (5 bases each). CDR3 length: 18 amino acids. V was trimmed by 0 bases and J by 0 bases, leaving 12 bases between them. Germline V gives CDR1 MNHEY, CDR2 SVGEGT.

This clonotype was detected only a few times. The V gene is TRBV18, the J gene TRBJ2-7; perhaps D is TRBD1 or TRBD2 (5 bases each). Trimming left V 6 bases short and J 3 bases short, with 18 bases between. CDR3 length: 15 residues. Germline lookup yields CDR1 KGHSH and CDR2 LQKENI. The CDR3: CASSLYRDGSYEQYF. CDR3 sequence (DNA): TGTGCCAGCTCTCTCTACCGGGACGGAAGCTACGAGCAGTACTTC.

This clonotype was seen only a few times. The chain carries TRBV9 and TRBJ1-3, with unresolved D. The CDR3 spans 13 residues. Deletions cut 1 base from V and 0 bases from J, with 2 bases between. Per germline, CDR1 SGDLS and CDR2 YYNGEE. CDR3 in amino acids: CASSVNSGNTIYF. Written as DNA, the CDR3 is TGTGCCAGCAGCGTAAACTCTGGAAACACCATATATTTT.

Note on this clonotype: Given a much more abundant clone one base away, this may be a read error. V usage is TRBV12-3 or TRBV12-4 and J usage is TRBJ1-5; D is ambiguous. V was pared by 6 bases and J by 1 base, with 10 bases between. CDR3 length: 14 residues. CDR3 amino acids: CASRQKKSNQPQHF. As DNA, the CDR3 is TGTGCCAGCAGACAGAAAAAGAGCAATCAGCCCCAGCATTTT.

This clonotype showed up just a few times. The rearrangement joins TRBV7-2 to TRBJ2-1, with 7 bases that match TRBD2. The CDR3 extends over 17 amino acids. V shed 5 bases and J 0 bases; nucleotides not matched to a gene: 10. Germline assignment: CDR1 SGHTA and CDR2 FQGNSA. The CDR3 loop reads CASSPPEAGSSYNEQFF. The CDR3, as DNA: TGTGCCAGCAGCCCCCCGGAAGCGGGGAGCTCCTACAATGAGCAGTTCTTC.

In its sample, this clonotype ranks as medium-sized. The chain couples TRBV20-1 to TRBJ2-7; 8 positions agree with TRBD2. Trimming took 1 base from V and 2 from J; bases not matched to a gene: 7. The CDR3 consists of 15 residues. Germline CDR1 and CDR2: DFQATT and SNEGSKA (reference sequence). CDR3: CSARGLREGAYEQYF. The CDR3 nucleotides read TGCAGTGCTAGAGGGCTTCGGGAGGGGGCCTACGAGCAGTACTTC.

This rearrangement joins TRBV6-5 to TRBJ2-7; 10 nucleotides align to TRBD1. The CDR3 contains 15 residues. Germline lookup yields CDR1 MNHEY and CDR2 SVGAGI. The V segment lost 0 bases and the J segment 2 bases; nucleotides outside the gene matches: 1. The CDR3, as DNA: TGTGCCAGCAGTTACTCGGGACAGGGGACCTACGAGCAGTACTTC. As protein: CASSYSGQGTYEQYF.

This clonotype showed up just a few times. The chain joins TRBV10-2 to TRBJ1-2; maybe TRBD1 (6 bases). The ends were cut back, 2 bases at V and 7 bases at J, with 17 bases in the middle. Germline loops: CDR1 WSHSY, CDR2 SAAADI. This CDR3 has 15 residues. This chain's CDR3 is CASSEMKGGTSGYTF. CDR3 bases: TGCGCCAGCAGTGAGATGAAGGGGGGGACCAGTGGCTACACCTTC.

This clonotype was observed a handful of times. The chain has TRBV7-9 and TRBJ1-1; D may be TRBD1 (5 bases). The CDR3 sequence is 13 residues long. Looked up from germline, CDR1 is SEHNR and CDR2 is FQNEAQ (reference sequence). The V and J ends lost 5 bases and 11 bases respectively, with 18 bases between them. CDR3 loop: CASSGDSEPGAFF. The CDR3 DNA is TGTGCCAGCAGCGGGGACTCTGAACCTGGGGCTTTCTTT.

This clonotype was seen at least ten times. CDR3 DNA: TGTGCCAGCAGCTTTTACGGGGGAGGCTATGGCTACACCTTC. This gives the protein CASSFYGGGYGYTF. The J gene is TRBJ1-2, the V gene TRBV5-4, with a possible D match to TRBD1 (5 bases). Trimming took 2 bases from V and 4 from J, leaving 12 bases between them. The CDR3 length is 14 residues. The V gene's germline CDR1 is SGHNT and CDR2 YYREEE (reference sequence).

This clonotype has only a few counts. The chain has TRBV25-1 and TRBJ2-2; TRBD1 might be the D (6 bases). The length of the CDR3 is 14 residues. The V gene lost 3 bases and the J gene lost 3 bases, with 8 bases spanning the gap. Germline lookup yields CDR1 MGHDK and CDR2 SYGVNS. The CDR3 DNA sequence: TGTGCCAGCAGTGACAGGGGTGACACCGGGGAGCTGTTTTTT. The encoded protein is CASSDRGDTGELFF. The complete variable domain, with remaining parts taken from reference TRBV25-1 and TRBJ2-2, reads EADIYQTPRYLVIGTGKKITLECSQTMGHDKMYWYQQDPGMELHLIHYSYGVNSTEKGDLSSESTVSRIRTEHFPLTLESARPSHTSQYLCASSDRGDTGELFFGEGSRLTVL.

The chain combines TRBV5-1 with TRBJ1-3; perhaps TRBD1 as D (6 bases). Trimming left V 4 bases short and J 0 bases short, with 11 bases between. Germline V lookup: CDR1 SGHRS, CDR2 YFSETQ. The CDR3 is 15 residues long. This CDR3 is CASSLEGGSGNTIYF. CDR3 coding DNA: TGCGCCAGCAGCCTGGAAGGGGGCTCTGGAAACACCATATATTTT.

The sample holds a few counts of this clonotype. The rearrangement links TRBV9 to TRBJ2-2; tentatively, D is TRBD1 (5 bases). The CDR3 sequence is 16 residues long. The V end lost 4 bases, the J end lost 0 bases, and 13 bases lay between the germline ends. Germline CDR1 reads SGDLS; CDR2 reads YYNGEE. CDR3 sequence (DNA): TGTGCCAGCAGCCCGCAGGGATACGCGAACACCGGGGAGCTGTTTTTT. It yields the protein CASSPQGYANTGELFF. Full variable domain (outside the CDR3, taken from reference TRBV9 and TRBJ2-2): DSGVTQTPKHLITATGQRVTLRCSPRSGDLSVYWYQQSLDQGLQFLIQYYNGEERAKGNILERFSAQQFPDLHSELNLSSLELGDSALYFCASSPQGYANTGELFFGEGSRLTVL.